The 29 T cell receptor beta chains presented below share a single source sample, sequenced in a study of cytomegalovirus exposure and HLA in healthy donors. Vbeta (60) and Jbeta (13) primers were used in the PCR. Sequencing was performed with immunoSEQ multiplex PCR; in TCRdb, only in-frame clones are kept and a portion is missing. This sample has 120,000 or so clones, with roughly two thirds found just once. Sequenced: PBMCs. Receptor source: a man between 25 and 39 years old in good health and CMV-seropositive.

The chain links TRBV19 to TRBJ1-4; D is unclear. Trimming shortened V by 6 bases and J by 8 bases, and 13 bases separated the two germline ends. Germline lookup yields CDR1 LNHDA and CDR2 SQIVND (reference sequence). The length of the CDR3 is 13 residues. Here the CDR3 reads CASRIRREEKLFF. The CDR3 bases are TGTGCCAGTAGGATAAGGCGGGAAGAAAAACTGTTTTTT. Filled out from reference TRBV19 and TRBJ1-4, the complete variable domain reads DGGITQSPKYLFRKEGQNVTLSCEQNLNHDAMYWYRQDPGQGLRLIYYSQIVNDFQKGDIAEGYSVSREKKESFPLTVTSAQKNPTAFYLCASRIRREEKLFFGSGTQLSVL.

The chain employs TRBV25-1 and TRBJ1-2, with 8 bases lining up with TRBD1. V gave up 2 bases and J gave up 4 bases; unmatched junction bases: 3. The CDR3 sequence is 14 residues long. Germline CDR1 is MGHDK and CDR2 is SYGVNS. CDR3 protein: CASSEPQGVYGYTF. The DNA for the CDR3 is TGTGCCAGCAGTGAACCACAGGGGGTCTATGGCTACACCTTC.

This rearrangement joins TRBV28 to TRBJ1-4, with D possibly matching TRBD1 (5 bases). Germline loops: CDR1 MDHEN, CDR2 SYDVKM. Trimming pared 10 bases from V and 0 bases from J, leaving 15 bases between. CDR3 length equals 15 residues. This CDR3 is CATNRRGATNEKLFF. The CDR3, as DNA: TGTGCCACTAATAGGCGGGGGGCAACTAATGAAAAACTGTTTTTT. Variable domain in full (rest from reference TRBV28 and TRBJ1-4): DVKVTQSSRYLVKRTGEKVFLECVQDMDHENMFWYRQDPGLGLRLIYFSYDVKMKEKGDIPEGYSVSREKKERFSLILESASTNQTSMYLCATNRRGATNEKLFFGSGTQLSVL.

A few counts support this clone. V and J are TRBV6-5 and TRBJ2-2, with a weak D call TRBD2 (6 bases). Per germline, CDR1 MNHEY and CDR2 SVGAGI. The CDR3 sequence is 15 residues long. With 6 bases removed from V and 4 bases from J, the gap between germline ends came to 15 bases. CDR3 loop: CASRGLPKPTGELFF. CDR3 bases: TGTGCCAGCAGGGGACTTCCTAAGCCCACCGGGGAGCTGTTTTTT.

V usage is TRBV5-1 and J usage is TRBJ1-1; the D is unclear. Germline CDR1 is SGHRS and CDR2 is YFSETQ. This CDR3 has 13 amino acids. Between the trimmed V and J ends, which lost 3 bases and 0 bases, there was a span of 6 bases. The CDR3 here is CASSYSVNTEAFF. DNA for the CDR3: TGCGCCAGCAGCTACAGTGTGAACACTGAAGCTTTCTTT.

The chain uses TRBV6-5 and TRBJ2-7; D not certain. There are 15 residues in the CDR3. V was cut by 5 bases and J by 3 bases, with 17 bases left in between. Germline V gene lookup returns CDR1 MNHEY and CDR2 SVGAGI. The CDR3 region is CASSVAGNRIYEQYF. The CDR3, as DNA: TGTGCCAGCAGTGTCGCAGGTAATAGAATCTACGAGCAGTACTTC.

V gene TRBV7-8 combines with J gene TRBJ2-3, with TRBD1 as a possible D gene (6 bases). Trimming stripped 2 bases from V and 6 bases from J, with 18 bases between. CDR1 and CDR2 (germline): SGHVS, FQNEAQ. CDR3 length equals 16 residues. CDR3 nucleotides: TGTGCCAGCAGCTTATGGGTGGCAGGGGAAACCGATACGCAGTATTTT. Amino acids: CASSLWVAGETDTQYF.

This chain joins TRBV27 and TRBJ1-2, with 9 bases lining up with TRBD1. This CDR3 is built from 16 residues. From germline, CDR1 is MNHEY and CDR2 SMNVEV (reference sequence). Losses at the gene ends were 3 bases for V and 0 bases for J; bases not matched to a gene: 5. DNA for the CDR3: TGTGCCAGCAGTTTCAAGGACAGGGGAACTAACTATGGCTACACCTTC. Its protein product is CASSFKDRGTNYGYTF.

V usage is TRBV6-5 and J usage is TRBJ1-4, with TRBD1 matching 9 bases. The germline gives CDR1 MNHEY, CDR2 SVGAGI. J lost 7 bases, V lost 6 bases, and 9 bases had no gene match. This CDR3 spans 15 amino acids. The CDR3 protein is CASSQLQGAREKLFF. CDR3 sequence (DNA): TGTGCCAGCAGCCAATTACAGGGGGCGCGTGAAAAACTGTTTTTT.

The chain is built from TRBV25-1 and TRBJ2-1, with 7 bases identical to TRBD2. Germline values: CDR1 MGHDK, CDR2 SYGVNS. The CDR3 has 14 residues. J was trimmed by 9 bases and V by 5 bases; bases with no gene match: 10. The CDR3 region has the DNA TGTGCCAGCAGTTTCGGGAGGACTGTCAGTGAGCAGTTCTTC. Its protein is CASSFGRTVSEQFF.

CDR3 nucleotides: TGTGCCAGCAATCGACCAGGACAGGCCTTCACAACTAATGAAAAACTGTTTTTT. This gives the protein CASNRPGQAFTTNEKLFF. This rearrangement joins TRBV6-7 to TRBJ1-4, with 7 bases fitting TRBD1. TRBV6-7 is identified as an open reading frame with a role that is uncertain. The CDR3 covers 18 residues. V was clipped by 7 bases and J by 0 bases; unmatched bases: 14.

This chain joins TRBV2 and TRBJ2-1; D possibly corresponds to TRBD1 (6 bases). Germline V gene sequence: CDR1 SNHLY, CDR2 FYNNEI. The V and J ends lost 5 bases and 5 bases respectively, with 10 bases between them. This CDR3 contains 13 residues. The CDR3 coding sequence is TGTGCCAGCAGTTACCAGGGGAACAATGAGCAGTTCTTC. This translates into CASSYQGNNEQFF.

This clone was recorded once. In DNA form, the CDR3 reads TGTGCCAGCAGCGAGGGATTGGGGGGAGCCCCTTCCGAGCAGTACTTC. Encoded protein: CASSEGLGGAPSEQYF. The chain has TRBV9 and TRBJ2-7, with TRBD2 as a possible D gene (6 bases). Trimming took 3 bases from V and 6 from J, leaving 22 bases between them. Germline CDR1 and CDR2: SGDLS and YYNGEE. The CDR3 totals 16 residues.

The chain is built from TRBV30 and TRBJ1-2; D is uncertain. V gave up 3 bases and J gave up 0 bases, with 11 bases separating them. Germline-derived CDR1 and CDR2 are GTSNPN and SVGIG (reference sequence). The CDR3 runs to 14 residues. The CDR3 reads CAWRSGGANYGYTF. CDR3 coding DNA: TGTGCCTGGAGATCAGGAGGAGCTAACTATGGCTACACCTTC. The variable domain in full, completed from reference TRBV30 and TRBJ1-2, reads SQTIHQWPATLVQPVGSPLSLECTVEGTSNPNLYWYRQAAGRGLQLLFYSVGIGQISSEVPQNLSASRPQDRQFILSSKKLLLSDSGFYLCAWRSGGANYGYTFGSGTRLTVV.

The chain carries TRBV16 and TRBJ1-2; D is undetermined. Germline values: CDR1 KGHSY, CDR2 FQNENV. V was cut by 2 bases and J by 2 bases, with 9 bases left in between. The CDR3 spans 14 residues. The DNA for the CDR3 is TGTGCCAGCAGCCAACGGGTGGTGAACTATGGCTACACCTTC. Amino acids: CASSQRVVNYGYTF.

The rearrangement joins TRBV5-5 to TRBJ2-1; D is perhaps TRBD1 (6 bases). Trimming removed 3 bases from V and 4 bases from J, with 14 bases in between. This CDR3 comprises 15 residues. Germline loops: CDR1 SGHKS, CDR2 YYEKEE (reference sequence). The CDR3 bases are TGTGCCAGCAGCTGGGTCGGGACACCGTACAATGAGCAGTTCTTC. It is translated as CASSWVGTPYNEQFF. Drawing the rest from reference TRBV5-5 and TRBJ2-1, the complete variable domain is DAGVTQSPTHLIKTRGQQVTLRCSPISGHKSVSWYQQVLGQGPQFIFQYYEKEERGRGNFPDRFSARQFPNYSSELNVNALLLGDSALYLCASSWVGTPYNEQFFGPGTRLTVL.

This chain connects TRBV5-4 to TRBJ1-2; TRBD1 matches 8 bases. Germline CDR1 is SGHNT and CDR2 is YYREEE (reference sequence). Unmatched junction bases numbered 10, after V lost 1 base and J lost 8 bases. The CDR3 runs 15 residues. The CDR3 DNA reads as TGTGCCAGCAGCTTGAGGGGGGACAGGTCTGGGGGCTACACCTTC. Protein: CASSLRGDRSGGYTF.

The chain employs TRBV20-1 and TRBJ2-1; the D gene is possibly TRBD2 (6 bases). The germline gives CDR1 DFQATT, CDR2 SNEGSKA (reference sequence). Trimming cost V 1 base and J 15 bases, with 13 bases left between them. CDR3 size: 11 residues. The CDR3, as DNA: TGCAGTGCTAGAGTCGAGACTAGGTCGTTCTTC. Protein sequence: CSARVETRSFF.

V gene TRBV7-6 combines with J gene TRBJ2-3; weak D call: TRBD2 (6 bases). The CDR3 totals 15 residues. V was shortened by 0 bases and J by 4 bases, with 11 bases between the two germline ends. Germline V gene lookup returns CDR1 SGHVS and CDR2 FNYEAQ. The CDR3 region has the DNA TGTGCCAGCAGCTTAGCGCCCGGGAGTGCAGATACGCAGTATTTT. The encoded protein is CASSLAPGSADTQYF.

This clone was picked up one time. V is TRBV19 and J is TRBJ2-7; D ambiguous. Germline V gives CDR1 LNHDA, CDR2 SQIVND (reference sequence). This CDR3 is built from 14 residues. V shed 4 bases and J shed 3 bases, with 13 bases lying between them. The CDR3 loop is CASSSDSFGYEQYF. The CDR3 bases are TGTGCCAGTAGTAGCGACTCGTTCGGCTACGAGCAGTACTTC.

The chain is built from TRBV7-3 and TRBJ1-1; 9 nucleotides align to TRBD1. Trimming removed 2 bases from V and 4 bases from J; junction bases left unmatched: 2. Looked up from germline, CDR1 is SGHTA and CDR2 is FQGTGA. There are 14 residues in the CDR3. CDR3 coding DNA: TGTGCCAGCAGCTTAGGGACAGGGAGCACTGAAGCTTTCTTT. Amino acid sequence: CASSLGTGSTEAFF.

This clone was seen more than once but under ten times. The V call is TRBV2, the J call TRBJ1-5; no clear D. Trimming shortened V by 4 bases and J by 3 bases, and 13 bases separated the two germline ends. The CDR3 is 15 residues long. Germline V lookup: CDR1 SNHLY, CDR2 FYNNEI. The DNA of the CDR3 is TGTGCCAGCAGTGGAGACGGAGGATCCAATCAGCCCCAGCATTTT. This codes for CASSGDGGSNQPQHF.

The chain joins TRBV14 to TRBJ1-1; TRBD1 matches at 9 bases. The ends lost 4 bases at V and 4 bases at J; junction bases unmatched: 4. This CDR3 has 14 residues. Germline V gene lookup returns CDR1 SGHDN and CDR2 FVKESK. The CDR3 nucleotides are TGTGCCAGCAGCCCGGACAGGGGAGGCACTGAAGCTTTCTTT. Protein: CASSPDRGGTEAFF.

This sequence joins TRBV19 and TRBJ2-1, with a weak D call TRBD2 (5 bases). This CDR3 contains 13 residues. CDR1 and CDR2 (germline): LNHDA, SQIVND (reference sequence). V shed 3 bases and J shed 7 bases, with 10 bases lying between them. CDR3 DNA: TGTGCCAGTAGTATTCGAGAGGGTAATGAGCAGTTCTTC. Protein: CASSIREGNEQFF.

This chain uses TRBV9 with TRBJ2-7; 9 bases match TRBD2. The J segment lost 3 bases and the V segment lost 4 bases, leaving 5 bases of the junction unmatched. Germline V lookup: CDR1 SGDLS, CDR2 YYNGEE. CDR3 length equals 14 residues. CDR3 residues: CASSFGTSFYEQYF. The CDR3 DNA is TGTGCCAGCAGCTTCGGGACTAGCTTCTACGAGCAGTACTTC.

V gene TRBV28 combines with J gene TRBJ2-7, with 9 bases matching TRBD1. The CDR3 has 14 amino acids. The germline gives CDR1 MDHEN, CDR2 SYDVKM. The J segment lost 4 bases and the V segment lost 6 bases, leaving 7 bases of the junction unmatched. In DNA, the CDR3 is TGTGCCAGCAGGACCCCGGGACAGGGTTACGAGCAGTACTTC. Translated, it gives CASRTPGQGYEQYF. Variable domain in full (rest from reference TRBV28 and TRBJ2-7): DVKVTQSSRYLVKRTGEKVFLECVQDMDHENMFWYRQDPGLGLRLIYFSYDVKMKEKGDIPEGYSVSREKKERFSLILESASTNQTSMYLCASRTPGQGYEQYFGPGTRLTVT.

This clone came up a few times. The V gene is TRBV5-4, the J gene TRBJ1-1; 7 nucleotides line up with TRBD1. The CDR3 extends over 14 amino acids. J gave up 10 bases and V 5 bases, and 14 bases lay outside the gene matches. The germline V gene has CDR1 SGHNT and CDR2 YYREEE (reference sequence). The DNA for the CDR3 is TGTGCCAGCAGTGAGGGACAGCCGGTTAGTGTAGCTTTCTTT. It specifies CASSEGQPVSVAFF. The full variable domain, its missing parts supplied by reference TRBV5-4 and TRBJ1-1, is ETGVTQSPTHLIKTRGQQVTLRCSSQSGHNTVSWYQQALGQGPQFIFQYYREEENGRGNFPPRFSGLQFPNYSSELNVNALELDDSALYLCASSEGQPVSVAFFGQGTRLTVV.

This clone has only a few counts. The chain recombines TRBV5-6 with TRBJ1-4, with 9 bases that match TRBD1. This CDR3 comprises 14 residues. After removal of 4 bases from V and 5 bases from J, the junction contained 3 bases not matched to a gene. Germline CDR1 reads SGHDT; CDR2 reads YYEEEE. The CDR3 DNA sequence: TGTGCCAGCAGCCAGGGACAGGGAAATGAAAAACTGTTTTTT. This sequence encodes CASSQGQGNEKLFF.

The CDR3 sequence is CAWRTPFVTHYGYTF. DNA of the CDR3: TGTGCCTGGAGGACTCCCTTTGTCACCCACTATGGCTACACCTTC. The chain employs TRBV30 and TRBJ1-2, with D uncertain. Germline CDR1 is GTSNPN and CDR2 is SVGIG (reference sequence). The CDR3 sequence is 15 residues long. V was shortened by 3 bases and J by 3 bases, with 17 bases between the two germline ends. The entire variable domain, with the rest obtained from reference TRBV30 and TRBJ1-2, is as follows: SQTIHQWPATLVQPVGSPLSLECTVEGTSNPNLYWYRQAAGRGLQLLFYSVGIGQISSEVPQNLSASRPQDRQFILSSKKLLLSDSGFYLCAWRTPFVTHYGYTFGSGTRLTVV.